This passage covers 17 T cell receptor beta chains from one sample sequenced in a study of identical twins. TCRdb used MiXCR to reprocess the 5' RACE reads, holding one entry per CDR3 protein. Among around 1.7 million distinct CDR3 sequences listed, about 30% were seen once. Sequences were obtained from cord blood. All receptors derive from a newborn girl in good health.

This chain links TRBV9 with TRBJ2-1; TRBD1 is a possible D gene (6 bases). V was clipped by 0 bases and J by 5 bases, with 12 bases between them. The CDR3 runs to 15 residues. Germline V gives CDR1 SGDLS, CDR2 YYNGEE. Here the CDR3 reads CASSVAEGVNNEQFF. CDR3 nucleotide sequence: TGTGCCAGCAGCGTAGCAGAGGGGGTAAACAATGAGCAGTTCTTC.

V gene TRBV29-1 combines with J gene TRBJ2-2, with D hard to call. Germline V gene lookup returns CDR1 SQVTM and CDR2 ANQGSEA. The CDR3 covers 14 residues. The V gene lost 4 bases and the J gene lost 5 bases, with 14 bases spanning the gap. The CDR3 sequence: CSVGRLEKTGELFF. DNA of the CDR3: TGCAGCGTTGGAAGGCTAGAAAAAACCGGGGAGCTGTTTTTT.

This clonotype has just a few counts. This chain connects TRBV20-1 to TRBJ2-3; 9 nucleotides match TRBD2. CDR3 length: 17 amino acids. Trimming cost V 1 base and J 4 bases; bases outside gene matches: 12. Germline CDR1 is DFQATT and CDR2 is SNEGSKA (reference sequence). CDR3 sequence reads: CSARGNYGLARADTQYF. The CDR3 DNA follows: TGCAGTGCTAGAGGAAACTATGGACTAGCGAGGGCAGATACGCAGTATTTT.

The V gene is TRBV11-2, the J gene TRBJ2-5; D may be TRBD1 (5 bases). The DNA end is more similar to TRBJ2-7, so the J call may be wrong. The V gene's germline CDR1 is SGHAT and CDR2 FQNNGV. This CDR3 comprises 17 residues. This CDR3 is CASSFDQLRGRRSEQYF. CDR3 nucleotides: TGTGCCAGCAGCTTCGACCAGCTAAGGGGCAGGAGAAGCGAGCAGTACTTC.

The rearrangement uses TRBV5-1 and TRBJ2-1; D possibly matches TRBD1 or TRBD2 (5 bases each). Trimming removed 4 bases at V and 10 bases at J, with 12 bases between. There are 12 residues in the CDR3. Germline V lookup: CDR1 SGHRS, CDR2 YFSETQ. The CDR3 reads CASSEGKYEQFF. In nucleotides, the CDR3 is TGCGCCAGCAGCGAGGGGAAGTACGAGCAGTTCTTC.

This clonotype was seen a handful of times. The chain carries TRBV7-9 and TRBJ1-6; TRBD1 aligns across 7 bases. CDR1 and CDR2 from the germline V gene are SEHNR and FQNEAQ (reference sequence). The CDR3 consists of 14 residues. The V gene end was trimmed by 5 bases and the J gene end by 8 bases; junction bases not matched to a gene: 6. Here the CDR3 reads CASSAYRGDSPLHF. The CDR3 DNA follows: TGTGCCAGCAGCGCCTACAGGGGCGATTCACCCCTCCACTTT.

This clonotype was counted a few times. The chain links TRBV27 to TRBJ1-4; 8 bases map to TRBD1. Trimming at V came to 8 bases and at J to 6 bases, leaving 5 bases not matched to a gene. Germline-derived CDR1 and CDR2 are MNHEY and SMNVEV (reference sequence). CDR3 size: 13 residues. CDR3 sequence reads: CASQDRVYEKLFF. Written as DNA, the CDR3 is TGTGCCAGCCAGGACAGGGTGTATGAAAAACTGTTTTTT.

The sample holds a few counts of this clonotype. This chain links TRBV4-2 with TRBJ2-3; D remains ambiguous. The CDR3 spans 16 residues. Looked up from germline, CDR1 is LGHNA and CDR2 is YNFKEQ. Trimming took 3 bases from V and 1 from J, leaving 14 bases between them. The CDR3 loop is CASSQMDGFRTDTQYF. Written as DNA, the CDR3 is TGTGCCAGCAGCCAGATGGACGGTTTCCGCACAGATACGCAGTATTTT.

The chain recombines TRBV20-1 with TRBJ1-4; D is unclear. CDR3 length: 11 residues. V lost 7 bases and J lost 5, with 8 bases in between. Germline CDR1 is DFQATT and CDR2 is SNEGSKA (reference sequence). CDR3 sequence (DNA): TGCAGTGTGGACGGGAATGAAAAACTGTTTTTT. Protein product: CSVDGNEKLFF.

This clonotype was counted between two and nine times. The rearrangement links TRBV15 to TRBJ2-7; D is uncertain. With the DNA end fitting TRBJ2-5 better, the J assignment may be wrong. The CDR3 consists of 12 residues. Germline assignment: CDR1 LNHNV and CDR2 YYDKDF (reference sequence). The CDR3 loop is CATSSLDVTQYF. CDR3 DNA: TGTGCCACCAGCAGCTTGGATGTGACCCAGTACTTC.

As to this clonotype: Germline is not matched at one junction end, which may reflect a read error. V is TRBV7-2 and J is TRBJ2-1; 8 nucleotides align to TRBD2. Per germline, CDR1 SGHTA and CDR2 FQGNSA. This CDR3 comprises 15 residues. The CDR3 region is CAGSPSGGVYNEQFF. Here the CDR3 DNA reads TGTGCCGGCAGCCCAAGCGGGGGAGTTTACAATGAGCAGTTCTTC.

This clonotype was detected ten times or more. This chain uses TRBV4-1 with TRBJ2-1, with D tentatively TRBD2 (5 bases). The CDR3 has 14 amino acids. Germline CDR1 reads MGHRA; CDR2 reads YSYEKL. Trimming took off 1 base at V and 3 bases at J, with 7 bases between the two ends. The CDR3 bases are TGCGCCAGCAGCCAAGCGGGATACTACAATGAGCAGTTCTTC. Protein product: CASSQAGYYNEQFF.

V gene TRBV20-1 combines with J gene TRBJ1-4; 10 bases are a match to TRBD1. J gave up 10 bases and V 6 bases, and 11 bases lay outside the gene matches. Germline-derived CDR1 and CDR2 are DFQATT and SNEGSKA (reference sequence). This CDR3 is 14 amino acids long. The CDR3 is CSASSGTGVAKLFF. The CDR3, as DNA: TGCAGTGCAAGCTCCGGGACAGGGGTTGCAAAACTGTTTTTT.

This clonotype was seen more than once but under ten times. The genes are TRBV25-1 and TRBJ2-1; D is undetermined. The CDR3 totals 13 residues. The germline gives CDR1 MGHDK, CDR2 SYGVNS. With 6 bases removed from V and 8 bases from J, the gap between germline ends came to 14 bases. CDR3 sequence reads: CASRGISNDEQFF. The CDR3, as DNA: TGTGCCAGCAGAGGGATTTCTAACGATGAGCAGTTCTTC.

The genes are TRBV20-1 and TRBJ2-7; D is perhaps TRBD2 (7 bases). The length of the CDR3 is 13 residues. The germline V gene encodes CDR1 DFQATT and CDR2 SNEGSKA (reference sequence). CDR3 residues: CRAGGQITYEQYF. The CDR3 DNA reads TGCAGGGCCGGGGGGCAGATTACCTACGAGCAGTACTTC.

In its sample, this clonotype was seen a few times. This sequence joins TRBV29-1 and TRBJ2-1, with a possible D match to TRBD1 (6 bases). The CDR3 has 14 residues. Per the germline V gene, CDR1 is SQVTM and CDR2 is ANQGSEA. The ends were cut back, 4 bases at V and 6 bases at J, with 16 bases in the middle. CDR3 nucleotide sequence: TGCAGCGTTGTGGGACACCCCCGACGCAATGAGCAGTTCTTC. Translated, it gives CSVVGHPRRNEQFF.

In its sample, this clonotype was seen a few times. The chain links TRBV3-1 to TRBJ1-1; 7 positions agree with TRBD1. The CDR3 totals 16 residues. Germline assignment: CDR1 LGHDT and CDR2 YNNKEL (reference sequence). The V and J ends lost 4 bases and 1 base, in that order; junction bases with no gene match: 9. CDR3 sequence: CASSPRTGRSNTEAFF. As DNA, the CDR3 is TGTGCCAGCAGCCCTCGGACAGGAAGATCGAACACTGAAGCTTTCTTT.